This T cell receptor beta chain was recorded in a study of cytomegalovirus exposure and HLA in healthy donors. Clones were read by immunoSEQ multiplex PCR, and TCRdb kept only the in-frame ones, dropping some. The sample lists 250,000 or so clones; around 90% were seen once. Separate from the 666-subject first cohort was the approximately 110-subject validation cohort, to which the donors belonged. Looked up from germline, CDR1 is MNHEY and CDR2 is SMNVEV (reference sequence). This CDR3 spans 17 amino acids. J gave up 4 bases and V 0 bases, and 9 bases lay outside the gene matches. Material: PBMCs. The source is a young woman in good health and CMV-seronegative. The rearrangement links TRBV27 to TRBJ2-7, with 10 bases matching TRBD1. Here the CDR3 reads CASSLSTKGQGRYEQYF. The CDR3 coding sequence is TGTGCCAGCAGTTTATCAACTAAGGGACAGGGGAGGTACGAGCAGTACTTC.